Detailed here is one TCR beta chain. The data originate from a study of long-term antiretroviral therapy in people with HIV. immunoSEQ v3.0 was run at survey level. This table comes from immunoSEQ multiplex PCR, and its TCRdb copy is limited to in-frame clones, with some not included. The sample lists about 25,000 clones; 60% to 85% were seen once. CDR1 is LNHDA, CDR2 SQIVND, per germline (reference sequence). Trimming took 4 bases from V and 2 from J; bases not matched to a gene: 4. The CDR3 is 15 residues long. The TCR originated in a man aged 30-40 years with HIV. The chain is built from TRBV19 and TRBJ2-3; 9 bases map to TRBD2. Sequencing used unsorted PBMCs, obtained 2.1 years after starting antiretroviral therapy. As DNA, the CDR3 is TGTGCCAGTAGTAGCCTAGCGGGGTACACAGATACGCAGTATTTT. Translated: CASSSLAGYTDTQYF.